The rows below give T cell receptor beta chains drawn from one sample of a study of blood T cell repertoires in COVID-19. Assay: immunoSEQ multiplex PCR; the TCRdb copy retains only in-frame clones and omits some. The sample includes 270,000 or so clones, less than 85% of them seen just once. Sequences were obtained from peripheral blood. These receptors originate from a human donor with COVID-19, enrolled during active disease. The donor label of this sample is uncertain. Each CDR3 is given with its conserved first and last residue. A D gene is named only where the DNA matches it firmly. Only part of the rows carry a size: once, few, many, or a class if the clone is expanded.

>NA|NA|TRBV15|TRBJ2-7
CATSRAASRGEQYF
TGTGCCACCAGCAGAGCGGCTAGCCGTGGCGAGCAGTACTTC
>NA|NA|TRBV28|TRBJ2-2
CASSDQGPLTGELFF
TGTGCCAGCAGTGATCAGGGCCCCCTCACCGGGGAGCTGTTTTTT
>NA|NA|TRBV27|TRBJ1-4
CASRPQRGGSEKLFF
TGTGCCAGCAGGCCCCAGAGGGGAGGGAGTGAAAAACTGTTTTTT
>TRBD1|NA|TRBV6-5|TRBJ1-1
CASRWTGEGTEAFF
TGTGCCAGCAGATGGACAGGGGAGGGGACTGAAGCTTTCTTT
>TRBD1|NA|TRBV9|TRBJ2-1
CASSGQGMNEQFF
TGTGCCAGCAGCGGACAGGGTATGAATGAGCAGTTCTTC
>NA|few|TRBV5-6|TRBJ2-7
CASSSPYEQYF
TGTGCCAGCAGCTCCCCGTACGAGCAGTACTTC
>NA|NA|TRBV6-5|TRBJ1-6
CAGGVIRSSPLHF
TGTGCCGGAGGGGTTATTAGGAGTTCACCCCTCCACTTT
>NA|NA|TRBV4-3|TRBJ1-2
CASSQDPTNNYGYTF
TGCGCCAGCAGCCAAGATCCAACAAACAACTATGGCTACACCTTC
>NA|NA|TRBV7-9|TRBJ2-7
CASSPGRNSYEQYF
TGTGCCAGCAGCCCCGGGAGAAACTCCTACGAGCAGTACTTC
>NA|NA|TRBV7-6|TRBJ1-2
CASSLGGQGVGYGYTF
TGTGCCAGCAGCTTAGGTGGGCAGGGTGTTGGCTATGGCTACACCTTC
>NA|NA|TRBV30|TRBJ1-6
CACGEGNSPLHF
TGTGCCTGTGGGGAGGGAAATTCACCCCTCCACTTT
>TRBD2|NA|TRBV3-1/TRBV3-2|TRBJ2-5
CASSQVRGGVGETQYF
TGTGCCAGCAGCCAAGTTCGGGGGGGAGTTGGAGAGACCCAGTACTTC
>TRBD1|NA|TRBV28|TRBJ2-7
CASGTGVDYEQYF
TGTGCCAGCGGCACAGGGGTGGATTACGAGCAGTACTTC
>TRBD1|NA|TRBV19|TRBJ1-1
CASYDRGRGNTEAFF
TGTGCCAGTTACGACAGGGGAAGGGGAAACACTGAAGCTTTCTTT
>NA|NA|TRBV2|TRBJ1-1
CASSVDTVNTEAFF
TGTGCCAGCAGTGTGGACACCGTGAACACTGAAGCTTTCTTT
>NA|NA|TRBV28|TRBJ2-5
CASSLLRVSGETQYF
TGTGCCAGCAGTTTGCTCAGGGTCTCCGGGGAGACCCAGTACTTC
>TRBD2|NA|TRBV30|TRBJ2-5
CAWSVPTSGRQETQYF
TGTGCCTGGAGTGTACCGACTAGCGGGAGACAAGAGACCCAGTACTTC
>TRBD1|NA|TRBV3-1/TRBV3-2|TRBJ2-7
CASRGDRGSEEQYF
TGTGCCAGCAGGGGGGACAGGGGGTCTGAAGAGCAGTACTTC
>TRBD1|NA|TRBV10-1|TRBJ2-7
CASSVQPTGALEQYF
TGCGCCAGCAGCGTCCAGCCGACAGGGGCCTTGGAGCAGTACTTC
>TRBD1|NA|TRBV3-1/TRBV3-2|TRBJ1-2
CASSQVPGTGNYGYTF
TGTGCCAGCAGCCAAGTCCCGGGGACAGGGAACTATGGCTACACCTTC
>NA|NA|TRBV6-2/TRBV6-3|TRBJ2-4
CASSDWTDLAKNIQYF
TGTGCCAGCAGTGATTGGACAGACCTAGCCAAAAACATTCAGTACTTC
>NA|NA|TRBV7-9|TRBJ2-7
CASSLLGALDEQYF
TGTGCCAGCAGCTTACTGGGAGCCCTTGACGAGCAGTACTTC
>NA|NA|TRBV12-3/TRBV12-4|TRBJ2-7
CASSNQYEQYF
TGTGCCAGCAGTAACCAGTACGAGCAGTACTTC
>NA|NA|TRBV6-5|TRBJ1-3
CASTGVSGNTIYF
TGTGCCAGCACAGGGGTCTCTGGAAACACCATATATTTT
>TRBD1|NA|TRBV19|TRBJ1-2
CASSTPGTGPYGYTF
TGTGCCAGTAGTACCCCCGGGACAGGGCCCTATGGCTACACCTTC
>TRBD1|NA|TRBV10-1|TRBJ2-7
CASSDPRGGTGASEQYF
TGCGCCAGCAGTGACCCGAGAGGGGGGACAGGGGCCTCCGAGCAGTACTTC
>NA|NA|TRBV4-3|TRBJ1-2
CASSQDRYLGYTF
TGCGCCAGCAGCCAAGATCGGTACTTGGGCTACACCTTC
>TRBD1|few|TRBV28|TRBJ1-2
CASSLATGTGHPPF
TGTGCCAGCAGTTTAGCGACCGGGACAGGACACCCACCTTTC
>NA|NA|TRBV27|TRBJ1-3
CASSLSQAGFGSAGNTIYF
TGTGCCAGCAGTTTATCCCAGGCAGGATTTGGCTCTGCTGGAAACACCATATATTTT
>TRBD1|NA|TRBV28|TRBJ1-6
CASSLYRGQTSPLHF
TGTGCCAGCAGTTTATATCGGGGACAGACATCACCCCTCCACTTT
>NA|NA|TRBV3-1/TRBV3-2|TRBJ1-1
CASSQGWGGWNTEAFF
TGTGCCAGCAGCCAAGGTTGGGGGGGGTGGAACACTGAAGCTTTCTTT
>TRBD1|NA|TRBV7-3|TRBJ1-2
CASSSTDRGDGYTF
TGTGCCAGCAGCTCTACCGACAGGGGGGATGGCTACACCTTC
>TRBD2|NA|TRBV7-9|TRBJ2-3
CASSGSGRVADTQYF
TGTGCCAGCAGCGGAAGCGGGAGGGTGGCAGATACGCAGTATTTT
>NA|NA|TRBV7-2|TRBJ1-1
CASSRGVSNTEAFF
TGTGCCAGCAGCCGGGGGGTCTCGAACACTGAAGCTTTCTTT